A single sample is the source of the 30 T cell receptor beta chains below, sequenced in a study of blood T cells in healthy people across ages. A second PCR, run for about 6 to 12 cycles, used a sample-barcoded 5' primer plus a J-beta primer mix. TCRdb reprocessed the 5' RACE reads via MiXCR and lists one record per CDR3 protein. The sample carries approximately 780,000 distinct CDR3 sequences, around 24% recorded once. The data were also submitted as part of a second study, on T cells of mothers and their children.

The sequenced sample consisted of blood. Receptors originate from a boy aged 5 to 17 in good health.

This clonotype occurred a few times. The chain recombines TRBV18 with TRBJ2-1; 10 bases agree with TRBD2. Germline loops: CDR1 KGHSH, CDR2 LQKENI. After removal of 0 bases from V and 3 bases from J, the junction contained 11 bases not matched to a gene. This CDR3 region has 19 residues. The CDR3: CASSPPVSGGPLGYNEQFF. DNA of the CDR3: TGTGCCAGCTCACCACCGGTTAGCGGGGGGCCCTTAGGCTACAATGAGCAGTTCTTC.

This clonotype has a handful of counts. At one of its ends the junction is not consistent with the germline gene, which may arise from a read error. CDR3 sequence reads: CASSQAPGTGVF. The CDR3 DNA reads as TGTGCCAGCAGCCAGGCTCCCGGGACAGGGGTCTTC. The chain combines TRBV7-9 with TRBJ2-4, with TRBD1 identical over 10 bases. Germline V gene sequence: CDR1 SEHNR, CDR2 FQNEAQ (reference sequence). The CDR3 spans 12 residues.

V is TRBV9 and J is TRBJ2-5; 10 positions match TRBD1. The germline gives CDR1 SGDLS, CDR2 YYNGEE. J was trimmed by 5 bases and V by 3 bases; bases with no gene match: 13. CDR3 length: 17 amino acids. The CDR3: CASSGAPGQGFGETQYF. The CDR3 nucleotides read TGTGCCAGCAGCGGAGCCCCGGGACAGGGGTTTGGGGAGACCCAGTACTTC.

The J gene is TRBJ2-3, the V gene TRBV7-9; D unclear. From germline, CDR1 is SEHNR and CDR2 FQNEAQ (reference sequence). This CDR3 has 12 residues. V lost 5 bases, J lost 6 bases, and 9 bases lay in between. The CDR3 sequence: CASSIPRDTQYF. The CDR3 DNA reads as TGTGCCAGCAGCATCCCTAGGGATACGCAGTATTTT. Full variable domain (rest looked up from reference TRBV7-9 and TRBJ2-3): DTGVSQNPRHKITKRGQNVTFRCDPISEHNRLYWYRQTLGQGPEFLTYFQNEAQLEKSRLLSDRFSAERPKGSFSTLEIQRTEQGDSAMYLCASSIPRDTQYFGPGTRLTVL.

This clonotype was seen many times. This chain links TRBV25-1 with TRBJ2-5, with a possible D match to TRBD1 (6 bases). Between the trimmed V and J ends, which lost 3 bases and 8 bases, there was a span of 16 bases. CDR1 and CDR2 (germline): MGHDK, SYGVNS. CDR3 length equals 14 residues. CDR3 nucleotide sequence: TGTGCCAGCAGTGAGAGTTCTAACAGGGACACCCAGTACTTC. Amino acids: CASSESSNRDTQYF.

The genes are TRBV29-1 and TRBJ1-1, with a possible D match to TRBD1 (5 bases). Between the trimmed V and J ends, which lost 2 bases and 0 bases, there was a span of 13 bases. Germline CDR1 reads SQVTM; CDR2 reads ANQGSEA. The CDR3 runs to 15 residues. The chain's CDR3 is CSVERLGPVNTEAFF. CDR3 sequence (DNA): TGCAGCGTTGAAAGATTGGGACCGGTGAACACTGAAGCTTTCTTT. Based on the CDR3 plus reference TRBV29-1 and TRBJ1-1, the full variable domain is SAVISQKPSRDICQRGTSLTIQCQVDSQVTMMFWYRQQPGQSLTLIATANQGSEATYESGFVIDKFPISRPNLTFSTLTVSNMSPEDSSIYLCSVERLGPVNTEAFFGQGTRLTVV.

The rearrangement links TRBV5-1 to TRBJ1-3; D remains unclear. V was shortened by 3 bases and J by 0 bases, with 7 bases between the two germline ends. Germline-derived CDR1 and CDR2 are SGHRS and YFSETQ. This CDR3 contains 14 residues. In DNA form, the CDR3 reads TGCGCCAGCAGCTCCGGGGACTCTGGAAACACCATATATTTT. Protein product: CASSSGDSGNTIYF.

In the case of this clonotype: One end of the junction varies from germline; a read error may be responsible. This rearrangement joins TRBV3-1 to TRBJ1-2; D ambiguous. CDR3 length: 12 residues. Per germline, CDR1 LGHDT and CDR2 YNNKEL (reference sequence). This CDR3 reads CASGQYRSGYTF. CDR3 bases: TGTGCCAGCGGCCAATACAGAAGCGGCTACACCTTC.

This clonotype has a handful of counts. The rearrangement uses TRBV7-2 and TRBJ1-4; D call uncertain. The V end was cut by 1 base, the J end by 7 bases, with 13 bases between. The CDR3 consists of 15 residues. Germline V gene lookup returns CDR1 SGHTA and CDR2 FQGNSA. The CDR3 loop reads CASSLVGPSGEKLFF. Here the CDR3 DNA reads TGTGCCAGCAGCTTAGTAGGGCCAAGTGGTGAAAAACTGTTTTTT.

This clonotype was counted only a few times. The V gene is TRBV12-3 or TRBV12-4, the J gene TRBJ1-5, with a tentative D call TRBD1 (5 bases). The CDR3 has 15 residues. V was cut by 3 bases and J by 9 bases, with 18 bases left in between. CDR3 coding DNA: TGTGCCAGCAGTTTTCGGACGGGGCCGAATAGGCCCCAGCATTTT. Amino acids: CASSFRTGPNRPQHF.

The V and J genes are TRBV28 and TRBJ2-2, with 10 nucleotides matching TRBD2. This CDR3 region has 14 residues. Germline V gene lookup returns CDR1 MDHEN and CDR2 SYDVKM. Trimming took 8 bases from V and 7 from J; bases not matched to a gene: 7. CDR3: CASLLAGPRGELFF. As DNA, the CDR3 is TGTGCCAGCTTACTAGCGGGGCCCCGCGGGGAGCTGTTTTTT.

This clonotype was found a few times. This chain joins TRBV12-5 and TRBJ2-5; 9 positions match TRBD1. The assigned J gene may be wrong: the sequence end matches TRBJ2-1 better. CDR3 length: 17 amino acids. Germline CDR1 reads LGHNT; CDR2 reads FRNRAP. The CDR3 DNA reads as TGTGCTAGTGGTTTGGTAATCGTTTGGACAGGGGAAGATGAGCAGTTCTTC. Residues: CASGLVIVWTGEDEQFF.

This clonotype was found a few times. The genes are TRBV20-1 and TRBJ2-3; the D gene is possibly TRBD1 (6 bases). The V gene lost 5 bases and the J gene lost 6 bases, with 18 bases spanning the gap. Germline CDR1 DFQATT, CDR2 SNEGSKA (reference sequence). This CDR3 region has 14 residues. The CDR3 loop reads CSAERPGQVDTQYF. DNA of the CDR3: TGCAGTGCTGAGCGTCCGGGACAAGTGGATACGCAGTATTTT.

J is TRBJ2-3 and V is TRBV7-9, with D perhaps matching TRBD1 or TRBD2 (6 bases each). CDR3 length: 12 amino acids. Trimming left V 5 bases short and J 9 bases short, with 12 bases between. CDR1 is SEHNR and CDR2 is FQNEAQ in the germline V gene (reference sequence). CDR3 sequence (DNA): TGTGCCAGCAGCCGGGCCGGGGGCACGCAGTATTTT. This codes for CASSRAGGTQYF.

CDR3 sequence reads: CATSELGQGAPGELFF. DNA of the CDR3: TGTGCCACCAGTGAACTGGGACAGGGGGCTCCCGGGGAGCTGTTTTTT. J is TRBJ2-2 and V is TRBV24-1; 12 nucleotides line up with TRBD1. Germline V CDR1 and CDR2: KGHDR, SFDVKD. The CDR3 loop spans 16 amino acids. Germline trimming cut 4 bases from V and 6 bases from J; bases unmatched to any gene: 5.

A remark on this clonotype: At one end the junction does not follow the germline gene, possibly because of a read error. The chain is built from TRBV6-5 and TRBJ2-1, with D possibly TRBD2 on 5 matching bases. The DNA end favors TRBJ2-7, so the J call may be wrong. CDR3 length equals 15 residues. Per germline, CDR1 MNHEY and CDR2 SVGAGI. The CDR3 here is CASRYSGYGIYEQYF. In nucleotides, the CDR3 is TGTGCCAGCAGGTACTCCGGGTACGGGATCTACGAGCAGTACTTC.

The rearrangement joins TRBV20-1 to TRBJ1-5, with 8 bases lining up with TRBD1. V gave up 4 bases and J gave up 6 bases; unmatched junction bases: 2. The length of the CDR3 is 12 residues. Germline CDR1 DFQATT, CDR2 SNEGSKA (reference sequence). CDR3 region: CSAKQGVQPQHF. As DNA, the CDR3 is TGCAGTGCTAAACAGGGGGTTCAGCCCCAGCATTTT.

This clonotype was seen a few times. V and J are TRBV7-9 and TRBJ1-1; D may be TRBD1 (5 bases). Trimming stripped 5 bases from V and 0 bases from J, with 25 bases between. Germline-derived CDR1 and CDR2 are SEHNR and FQNEAQ (reference sequence). The CDR3 length is 19 residues. As DNA, the CDR3 is TGTGCCAGCAGCCCGACTTACAGGTTGAGGGACTCTTTGAACACTGAAGCTTTCTTT. Its protein product is CASSPTYRLRDSLNTEAFF.

In regard to this clonotype: One end of the junction varies from germline; a read error may be responsible. This chain joins TRBV15 and TRBJ2-5; perhaps D is TRBD1 or TRBD2 (5 bases each). Looked up from germline, CDR1 is LNHNV and CDR2 is YYDKDF (reference sequence). The CDR3 loop spans 15 amino acids. CDR3 region: CAISRAPGRLGTQYF. The CDR3 DNA is TGTGCCATCAGCAGAGCCCCGGGACGGCTTGGGACCCAGTACTTC. Filled out from reference TRBV15 and TRBJ2-5, the complete variable domain reads DAMVIQNPRYQVTQFGKPVTLSCSQTLNHNVMYWYQQKSSQAPKLLFHYYDKDFNNEADTPDNFQSRRPNTSFCFLDIRSPGLGDTAMYLCAISRAPGRLGTQYFGPGTRLLVL.

This clonotype was observed a few times. This chain links TRBV29-1 with TRBJ2-1, with D unresolved. V was clipped by 7 bases and J by 7 bases, with 14 bases between them. The CDR3 totals 12 residues. The germline gives CDR1 SQVTM, CDR2 ANQGSEA. The CDR3 reads CSGAHSENEQFF. CDR3 nucleotide sequence: TGCAGCGGGGCCCACAGTGAGAATGAGCAGTTCTTC.

V usage is TRBV9 and J usage is TRBJ1-1; the D gene is possibly TRBD1 (5 bases). The V gene's germline CDR1 is SGDLS and CDR2 YYNGEE. The CDR3 loop spans 15 amino acids. Trimming removed 0 bases at V and 0 bases at J, with 9 bases between. DNA for the CDR3: TGTGCCAGCAGCGTAGGGGGGACCCTGAACACTGAAGCTTTCTTT. Its translation is CASSVGGTLNTEAFF.

In this sample, this clonotype turned up a few times. The CDR3 is CSARDSGLAGGEQYF. Here the CDR3 DNA reads TGCAGTGCTAGAGACTCGGGGCTAGCGGGGGGCGAGCAGTACTTC. The V call is TRBV20-1, the J call TRBJ2-7, with 11 bases fitting TRBD2. The CDR3 is made up of 15 amino acids. J lost 6 bases, V lost 0 bases, and 7 bases had no gene match. CDR1 is DFQATT and CDR2 is SNEGSKA in the germline V gene (reference sequence).

The chain joins TRBV12-3 or TRBV12-4 to TRBJ2-1, with D perhaps given as TRBD1 or TRBD2 (5 bases each). The CDR3 loop spans 12 amino acids. V was trimmed by 6 bases and J by 9 bases, leaving 12 bases between them. The CDR3 bases are TGTGCCAGCAGAGGGACCTACGGTGAGCAGTTCTTC. Residues: CASRGTYGEQFF.

This clonotype was counted a few times. The chain joins TRBV6-5 to TRBJ2-5, with D possibly being TRBD1 (5 bases). The germline V gene encodes CDR1 MNHEY and CDR2 SVGAGI. The CDR3 loop spans 14 amino acids. Between the trimmed V and J ends, which lost 6 bases and 4 bases, there was a span of 15 bases. The CDR3 region has the DNA TGTGCCAGCAGCCCCGGTGTGGGGCGAGAGACCCAGTACTTC. It yields the protein CASSPGVGRETQYF.

This clonotype was recorded a few times. For the CDR3, the DNA is TGTGCCACCAGCGGAAGGGATTCCCACGGGTCCTATAATTCACCCCTCCACTTT. As protein: CATSGRDSHGSYNSPLHF. The genes are TRBV15 and TRBJ1-6; no definite D call. CDR1 is LNHNV and CDR2 is YYDKDF in the germline V gene (reference sequence). V was trimmed by 5 bases and J by 1 base, leaving 18 bases between them. The CDR3 contains 18 residues.

This clonotype occurred many times. The chain links TRBV5-1 to TRBJ2-5, with TRBD1 identical over 8 bases. The CDR3 covers 17 residues. With 4 bases clipped from V and 5 bases from J, the junction kept 16 bases outside the gene matches. Germline V CDR1 and CDR2: SGHRS, YFSETQ. CDR3 region: CASSRRDRPSQGETQYF. In DNA, the CDR3 is TGCGCCAGCAGCCGACGGGACAGGCCATCTCAAGGGGAGACCCAGTACTTC.

This clonotype was detected a few times. This chain connects TRBV29-1 to TRBJ1-2; D is uncertain. Germline CDR1 is SQVTM and CDR2 is ANQGSEA. With 7 bases removed from V and 6 bases from J, the gap between germline ends came to 33 bases. This CDR3 region has 18 residues. CDR3 amino acids: CSALGLRTEDETHHGYTF. DNA of the CDR3: TGCAGCGCACTAGGGCTCAGGACGGAGGACGAGACCCACCATGGCTACACCTTC.

The gene calls are TRBV5-1 and TRBJ1-4; 7 positions agree with TRBD1. The germline CDR1 and CDR2 sequences are SGHRS and YFSETQ. With 1 base clipped from V and 5 bases from J, the junction kept 5 bases outside the gene matches. CDR3 length equals 15 residues. The DNA for the CDR3 is TGCGCCAGCAGCTTGCCAGGGGGGAAAAATGAAAAACTGTTTTTT. Encoded protein: CASSLPGGKNEKLFF.

In this sample, this clonotype turned up a few times. This chain connects TRBV14 to TRBJ2-5, with a tentative D call TRBD1 (5 bases). With the DNA end fitting TRBJ2-1 better, the J assignment may be wrong. Germline values: CDR1 SGHDN, CDR2 FVKESK. This CDR3 comprises 16 residues. The DNA of the CDR3 is TGTGCCAGCAGCCAAGATCCCGACAGTCCCTGCAATGAGCAGTTCTTC. This gives the protein CASSQDPDSPCNEQFF.

CDR3 amino acids: CASSQEGYDYEQYF. The CDR3, as DNA: TGTGCCAGCAGCCAAGAGGGGTACGACTACGAGCAGTACTTC. The chain carries TRBV3-1 and TRBJ2-1; D uncertain. The last part of the DNA fits TRBJ2-7 better; the J call may be wrong. This CDR3 is 14 amino acids long. Germline loops: CDR1 LGHDT, CDR2 YNNKEL (reference sequence).